Below, one T cell receptor beta chain is given with its context. What it recognizes is unknown. It was with a sample-barcoded 5' primer and a J-beta primer mix that a second PCR of about 6 to 12 cycles was run. With 12 random nucleotides, a template-switch adaptor tagged each individual cDNA molecule. No fewer than 3 million CDR3-containing paired-end reads came from each sample. A single record per CDR3 protein comes from TCRdb applying MiXCR to the 5' RACE reads. Of roughly 800,000 distinct CDR3 sequences listed, roughly 50% were seen once; the top ten hold approximately 40%. The sample comes from a study of blood T cells in healthy people across ages. Regarding the study as a whole: Leaving the PBMCs unsorted stopped any conclusive comparison of naive versus antigen-experienced cells.

J was trimmed by 7 bases and V by 4 bases; bases with no gene match: 4. This CDR3 has 15 residues. CDR1 is ENHRY and CDR2 is SYGVKD in the germline V gene. This TCR derives from an elderly man in good health. J is TRBJ2-4 and V is TRBV10-3; 13 bases agree with TRBD2. The sequenced sample consisted of blood. The CDR3 nucleotides read TGTGCCATCAGTGGGACTAGCGGGAGAGAGAACATTCAGTACTTC. It yields the protein CAISGTSGRENIQYF.